These T cell receptor beta chains were read from a single sample in a study of vaccination and CD4 T cells after COVID-19. Each CDR3 protein is one row after TCRdb ran MiXCR on the PCR reads. The top ten clones hold less than 40% of a sample with several thousand distinct CDR3 sequences, 60% to 80% of them seen once. Their recognized antigens are unknown. The sample consisted of CD4+ T cells from blood, cultured in vitro. The receptor set was obtained from a human donor in good health. Each CDR3 is given with its conserved first and last residue. Each record gives: D gene, V gene, clone size, J gene, CDR3 DNA, CDR3 protein. D genes are given only for firm matches. Clone size appears in some rows only: once, few, many, or a class for an expanded clone.

>-|TRBV7-2|-|TRBJ1-6
TGTGCCAGCAGCTTACAGGGTGGTTCACCCCTCCACTTT
CASSLQGGSPLHF
>-|TRBV6-5|few|TRBJ1-2
TGTGCCAGCAGTTACCGCCAGGACCCCGTCGCTCACTATGGCTACACCTTC
CASSYRQDPVAHYGYTF
>-|TRBV6-2/TRBV6-3|few|TRBJ2-2
TGTGCCAGCAGTTACTCGATTACAGGGTCGAGGACCGGGGAGCTGTTTTTT
CASSYSITGSRTGELFF
>-|TRBV20-1|-|TRBJ2-2
TGCAGTGCTAGGCGGGGTGGGTCGGGCACCGGGGAGCTGTTTTTT
CSARRGGSGTGELFF
>TRBD1|TRBV6-5|-|TRBJ1-1
TGTGCCAGCAGTTACTTCGGACAGGGGGCAGGGTTCGGGACTGAAGCTTTCTTT
CASSYFGQGAGFGTEAFF
>TRBD2|TRBV3-1|-|TRBJ2-5
TGTGCCAGCAGCCAAAGCGGGGTAGAGACCCAGTACTTC
CASSQSGVETQYF
>-|TRBV19|-|TRBJ1-1
TGTGCCAGTAGTCTCCGGGCCCTGAACACTGAAGCTTTCTTT
CASSLRALNTEAFF
>TRBD1|TRBV5-1|-|TRBJ1-1
TGCGCCAGCAGCTTTGGACAGGGGGCGAATGAAGCTTTCTTT
CASSFGQGANEAFF
>-|TRBV6-1|-|TRBJ2-7
TGTGCCAGCAGTGAAGTGGGGCAGTCATCCTACGAGCAGTACTTC
CASSEVGQSSYEQYF
>-|TRBV30|few|TRBJ1-2
TGTGCCTTCCCGGGCCAGGGGCCGCTTGGAGGCTACACCTTC
CAFPGQGPLGGYTF
>-|TRBV20-1|-|TRBJ1-2
TGCAGTGCTAGAACATCACGCGGGGCTGCCTATGGCTACACCTTC
CSARTSRGAAYGYTF
>-|TRBV27|few|TRBJ2-2
TGTGCCAGCAGTCAGACAGACGCGAACACCGGGGAGCTGTTTTTT
CASSQTDANTGELFF
>-|TRBV11-2|-|TRBJ1-2
TGTGCCAGCAGCTTAGTCTCAGGGAATGGCTACACCTTC
CASSLVSGNGYTF
>-|TRBV10-3|-|TRBJ1-3
TGTGCCATCAGTGAGCCGGGGGGGCCTGGAAACACCATATATTTT
CAISEPGGPGNTIYF
>TRBD1|TRBV7-9|-|TRBJ1-6
TGTGCCAGCAGTTTCTCAGGGGGGAATAATTCACCCCTCCACTTT
CASSFSGGNNSPLHF
>-|TRBV30|-|TRBJ1-2
TGTGCCTTCGACAGATTCTATGGCTACACCTTC
CAFDRFYGYTF
>TRBD1|TRBV6-1|-|TRBJ1-3
TGTGCCAGCAGTACCGGACAGGGATTTGGAAACACCATATATTTT
CASSTGQGFGNTIYF
>-|TRBV12-1|-|TRBJ2-2
TGTGCCAGCAGCCCGCCCCCGCTCCAGAACACCGGGGAGCTGTTTTTT
CASSPPPLQNTGELFF
>-|TRBV11-2|-|TRBJ2-5
TGTGCCAGCAGCTTAGCCCAGGGTTGGGAAGAGACCCAGTACTTC
CASSLAQGWEETQYF
>-|TRBV7-9|few|TRBJ1-1
TGTGCCAGCAGCTTAGGGAGGGGCGGAGGGAACACTGAAGCTTTCTTT
CASSLGRGGGNTEAFF
>-|TRBV7-8|few|TRBJ1-2
TGTGCCAGCAGCTCCCAAGGCCTTCAGCCCATCTATGGCTACACCTTC
CASSSQGLQPIYGYTF
>-|TRBV2|-|TRBJ1-2
TGTGCCAGCAGTCTCCTCGACGGGAACTATGGCTACACCTTC
CASSLLDGNYGYTF
>-|TRBV7-2|-|TRBJ1-2
TGTGCCAGCAGCTTACGTCAGGGAACAGCCTTCCCTAACTATGGCTACACCTTC
CASSLRQGTAFPNYGYTF
>TRBD1|TRBV6-1|once|TRBJ1-1
TGTGCCAGCAGCCCAAACAGGGGATGGAACACTGAAGCTTTCTTT
CASSPNRGWNTEAFF
>-|TRBV11-3|-|TRBJ2-3
TGTGCCAGCAGCTCTAACGGAAACACAGATACGCAGTATTTT
CASSSNGNTDTQYF
>-|TRBV20-1|-|TRBJ1-6
TGCAGTGCTGAACGAAACAGGGTCGGTTCCTATAATTCACCCCTCCACTTT
CSAERNRVGSYNSPLHF
>-|TRBV10-3|-|TRBJ1-2
TGTACCATCAGTGAGTCTCAGGGGCTCCACTATGGCTACACCTTC
CTISESQGLHYGYTF
>TRBD1|TRBV20-1|-|TRBJ2-3
TGCAGTGCTAGGGGCAGGGGGCGAGGAGATACGCAGTATTTT
CSARGRGRGDTQYF
>TRBD1|TRBV19|once|TRBJ2-7
TGTGCCAGTAGCCGGACAGGGCCCTACGAGCAGTACTTC
CASSRTGPYEQYF
>-|TRBV28|-|TRBJ1-5
TGTGCCAGCAGTTCCTCCGGCAGGGTGGATCAGCCCCAGCATTTT
CASSSSGRVDQPQHF
>-|TRBV20-1|-|TRBJ1-2
TGCAGTGCTAGAGCCTCCCCCTCCATACTCAACTATGGCTACACCTTC
CSARASPSILNYGYTF
>-|TRBV19|few|TRBJ2-1
TGTGCCAGTTATCCCCAGGGTGCAAGCTCCTACAATGAGCAGTTCTTC
CASYPQGASSYNEQFF
>-|TRBV7-9|-|TRBJ1-2
TGTGCCAGCAGCTTACAAGAAGAGGAATGGAACTATGGCTACACCTTC
CASSLQEEEWNYGYTF
>-|TRBV6-2/TRBV6-3|-|TRBJ1-1
TGTGCCAGCAGTTACACACTGGGACGAGAGAACACTGAAGCTTTCTTT
CASSYTLGRENTEAFF
>TRBD1|TRBV20-1|-|TRBJ1-4
TGCAGTGCTAGAGACAGGGGGCTGGAAAAACTGTTTTTT
CSARDRGLEKLFF
>-|TRBV27|few|TRBJ1-2
TGTGCCAGCAAGGAAAGCGGCCTAGGCAGCTATGGCTACACCTTC
CASKESGLGSYGYTF
>-|TRBV20-1|-|TRBJ2-3
TGCAGTGCTAGGAAGGGAAGCACAGATACGCAGTATTTT
CSARKGSTDTQYF
>-|TRBV27|-|TRBJ1-4
TGTGCCAGCAGTTTATTAGGGAGGAGAGGCGATGAAAAACTGTTTTTT
CASSLLGRRGDEKLFF
>-|TRBV11-2|-|TRBJ2-2
TGTGCCAGCAGCCTCAAGGGTGCTAGCGGGGAGCTGTTTTTT
CASSLKGASGELFF
>-|TRBV24-1|-|TRBJ1-5
TGTGTCCGGGGAGGGACTAGCAATCAGCCCCAGCATTTT
CVRGGTSNQPQHF
>-|TRBV24-1|-|TRBJ1-1
TGTGCCTCCCGGTTGGAGAAACGGACTGAAGCTTTCTTT
CASRLEKRTEAFF
>TRBD1|TRBV6-1|-|TRBJ2-7
TGTGCCAGCAGTGAAGCTCGGGGACAGCAATTGCAGTACTTC
CASSEARGQQLQYF
>TRBD1|TRBV27|-|TRBJ1-2
TGTGCCAGCAGTCCCACCGGGACAGGGAATCTTGGCTACACCTTC
CASSPTGTGNLGYTF
>-|TRBV7-8|-|TRBJ2-3
TGTGCCAGCAGCCTTATCTGGGCGGGGGCGAAAGATACGCAGTATTTT
CASSLIWAGAKDTQYF
>-|TRBV29-1|-|TRBJ2-5
TGCAGCGTTTGGGCTAAAGAGACCCAGTACTTC
CSVWAKETQYF